Each of the 22 T cell receptor beta chains below was sequenced from the same sample in a study of CD8 T cells in Susac syndrome. With random hexamers, reverse transcription was performed on 0.5 to 1 ug of RNA. One entry per CDR3 protein, called by TCRdb with MiXCR from the immunoSEQ multiplex PCR reads. This table has approximately 50,000 distinct CDR3 sequences, roughly 94% appearing once. Sequences were obtained from CD8+ T cells from PBMCs. The origin of the receptors is a human donor with Susac syndrome.

The chain carries TRBV20-1 and TRBJ2-5, with 7 bases that match TRBD2. Germline CDR1 and CDR2: DFQATT and SNEGSKA (reference sequence). V was pared by 0 bases and J by 4 bases, with 5 bases of the junction left unmatched. The length of the CDR3 is 14 residues. Here the CDR3 reads CSARDGASGETQYF. As DNA, the CDR3 is TGCAGTGCTAGAGATGGGGCTAGCGGAGAGACCCAGTACTTC.

The gene calls are TRBV29-1 and TRBJ2-5; 9 nucleotides line up with TRBD1. Unmatched junction bases numbered 10, after V lost 5 bases and J lost 0 bases. The CDR3 has 16 residues. CDR1 and CDR2 (germline): SQVTM, ANQGSEA. CDR3 bases: TGCAGCGTTTCAACTGCCCGGGACAGGGACCAAGAGACCCAGTACTTC. Its protein product is CSVSTARDRDQETQYF.

The chain uses TRBV25-1 and TRBJ2-7; D remains ambiguous. CDR1 is MGHDK and CDR2 is SYGVNS in the germline V gene. This CDR3 has 13 amino acids. V was pared by 3 bases and J by 4 bases, with 10 bases between. The CDR3 is CASSDKEWYEQYF. CDR3 DNA sequence: TGTGCCAGCAGTGACAAGGAGTGGTACGAGCAGTACTTC.

This chain links TRBV30 with TRBJ2-7; D gene unclear. V shed 0 bases and J shed 1 base, with 10 bases lying between them. This CDR3 is 14 amino acids long. From germline, CDR1 is GTSNPN and CDR2 SVGIG (reference sequence). Here the CDR3 DNA reads TGTGCCTGGAGTGTGGGCCACCTATCCTACGAGCAGTACTTC. Amino acid sequence: CAWSVGHLSYEQYF.

The chain carries TRBV12-3 or TRBV12-4 and TRBJ2-1; maybe TRBD2 (5 bases). CDR3 length equals 15 residues. V was cut by 5 bases and J by 5 bases, with 16 bases left in between. The CDR3 loop is CASSRNRGNNNEQFF. The CDR3 DNA sequence: TGTGCCAGCAGTCGAAATCGGGGTAATAACAATGAGCAGTTCTTC.

This chain links TRBV19 with TRBJ2-7; D may be TRBD1 or TRBD2 (5 bases each). The CDR3 is made up of 12 amino acids. Between the trimmed V and J ends, which lost 2 bases and 6 bases, there was a span of 8 bases. The germline V gene encodes CDR1 LNHDA and CDR2 SQIVND (reference sequence). CDR3 region: CASSIKGTEQYF. CDR3 bases: TGTGCCAGTAGTATAAAGGGGACCGAGCAGTACTTC.

This chain links TRBV15 with TRBJ2-6; TRBD1 matches 10 bases. J gave up 10 bases and V 3 bases, and 3 bases lay outside the gene matches. This CDR3 is built from 14 residues. Germline V gene sequence: CDR1 LNHNV, CDR2 YYDKDF (reference sequence). In DNA, the CDR3 is TGTGCCACCAGCAGGGGGACAGGGGTGAACGTCCTGACTTTC. Translated, it gives CATSRGTGVNVLTF.

The chain joins TRBV6-2 or TRBV6-3 to TRBJ2-1; unclear D gene. The germline V gene has CDR1 MNHEY and CDR2 SVGEGT. Trimming stripped 6 bases from V and 9 bases from J, with 9 bases between. The CDR3 runs to 11 residues. The CDR3 loop reads CASRHYPEQFF. In DNA form, the CDR3 reads TGTGCCAGCAGACACTACCCTGAGCAGTTCTTC.

The chain has TRBV5-6 and TRBJ2-1, with 13 bases matching TRBD2. CDR3 length: 18 residues. Germline assignment: CDR1 SGHDT and CDR2 YYEEEE. Trimming removed 0 bases from V and 9 bases from J; junction bases left unmatched: 12. The CDR3 loop is CASSLAKSGTSGVREQFF. The CDR3 DNA sequence: TGTGCCAGCAGCTTGGCCAAGTCTGGGACTAGCGGGGTGCGTGAGCAGTTCTTC.

The chain uses TRBV7-9 and TRBJ2-1, with D tentatively TRBD2 (6 bases). The CDR3 consists of 18 residues. CDR1 is SEHNR and CDR2 is FQNEAQ in the germline V gene (reference sequence). V was trimmed by 1 base and J by 2 bases, leaving 18 bases between them. As DNA, the CDR3 is TGTGCCAGCAGCTTAGAGGTCAGGACGGGGGAGGCCTACAATGAGCAGTTCTTC. This codes for CASSLEVRTGEAYNEQFF.

V gene TRBV12-3 or TRBV12-4 combines with J gene TRBJ2-5; D possibly corresponds to TRBD1 (5 bases). This CDR3 has 13 residues. V was cut by 8 bases and J by 1 base, with 11 bases left in between. CDR3 nucleotides: TGTGCCAGCGTTAAGGGGTCCCAAGAGACCCAGTACTTC. It specifies CASVKGSQETQYF.

This clonotype was counted a single time. The chain combines TRBV11-1 with TRBJ2-2; D remains ambiguous. The CDR3 extends over 12 amino acids. Germline assignment: CDR1 SGHAT and CDR2 FQDESV (reference sequence). Trimming shortened V by 6 bases and J by 7 bases, and 9 bases separated the two germline ends. The CDR3, as DNA: TGTGCCAGCAGTTGGGCCGGCGGGGAGCTGTTTTTT. Translating it yields CASSWAGGELFF.

The chain combines TRBV4-1 with TRBJ2-7; TRBD1 agrees at 8 bases. J gave up 2 bases and V 0 bases, and 6 bases lay outside the gene matches. The CDR3 spans 16 residues. CDR1 MGHRA and CDR2 YSYEKL come from the germline V gene. The DNA for the CDR3 is TGCGCCAGCAGCCAAGAGGCGGGACAGGATCCCTACGAGCAGTACTTC. Encoded protein: CASSQEAGQDPYEQYF.

The rearrangement links TRBV28 to TRBJ2-3, with D unresolved. The germline V and J ends were trimmed by 2 bases and 0 bases, with 9 bases remaining between them. The germline CDR1 and CDR2 sequences are MDHEN and SYDVKM. The CDR3 has 15 amino acids. The CDR3 sequence is CASSLVADSTDTQYF. Here the CDR3 DNA reads TGTGCCAGCAGTTTAGTCGCGGATAGCACAGATACGCAGTATTTT.

V gene TRBV15 combines with J gene TRBJ2-3; unclear D gene. Germline values: CDR1 LNHNV, CDR2 YYDKDF (reference sequence). V was cut by 0 bases and J by 4 bases, with 14 bases left in between. The length of the CDR3 is 16 residues. This CDR3 is CATSRDRLWNSDTQYF. The CDR3 DNA follows: TGTGCCACCAGCAGAGATCGGCTTTGGAATTCAGATACGCAGTATTTT.

V gene TRBV4-1 combines with J gene TRBJ2-2; the D is unclear. This CDR3 is 15 amino acids long. CDR1 is MGHRA, CDR2 YSYEKL, per germline. The ends were cut back, 1 base at V and 0 bases at J, with 6 bases in the middle. The CDR3 reads CASSQVLTNTGELFF. For the CDR3, the DNA is TGCGCCAGCAGCCAAGTTCTCACGAACACCGGGGAGCTGTTTTTT.

The chain is built from TRBV5-4 and TRBJ2-1; D might be TRBD2 (5 bases). The CDR3 runs 11 residues. Trimming pared 1 base from V and 9 bases from J, leaving 5 bases between. The germline V gene encodes CDR1 SGHNT and CDR2 YYREEE (reference sequence). The CDR3 DNA sequence: TGTGCCAGCAGCTTGAGCGGTGAGCAGTTCTTC. This codes for CASSLSGEQFF.

This clonotype was observed once. This sequence joins TRBV12-3 or TRBV12-4 and TRBJ2-1; the match to TRBD1 covers 9 bases. Trimming took 2 bases from V and 4 from J; bases not matched to a gene: 6. The CDR3 runs to 16 residues. The CDR3 coding sequence is TGTGCCAGCAGTTTATTGGGGGACAGGGCGTACAATGAGCAGTTCTTC. Protein product: CASSLLGDRAYNEQFF.

The chain has TRBV20-1 and TRBJ1-5; D call uncertain. Trimming cost V 4 bases and J 6 bases, with 19 bases left between them. In germline, CDR1 is DFQATT, CDR2 SNEGSKA (reference sequence). The CDR3 has 15 amino acids. The CDR3 loop is CSAIPGNDPSQPQHF. DNA for the CDR3: TGCAGTGCTATCCCCGGGAACGACCCCAGTCAGCCCCAGCATTTT.

The chain couples TRBV3-1 to TRBJ2-1; D ambiguous. The CDR3 extends over 13 amino acids. CDR1 LGHDT and CDR2 YNNKEL come from the germline V gene (reference sequence). V was pared by 1 base and J by 10 bases, with 11 bases between. For the CDR3, the DNA is TGTGCCAGCAGCCAAGTTAAGAGCGTGGAGCAGTTCTTC. As protein: CASSQVKSVEQFF.

This clonotype was seen more than once but under ten times. The V call is TRBV11-2, the J call TRBJ2-3; D is ambiguous. V lost 3 bases and J 1 base, leaving 14 bases between the germline ends. This CDR3 region has 16 residues. Germline V gene lookup returns CDR1 SGHAT and CDR2 FQNNGV. CDR3: CASSLSSLARTDTQYF. The CDR3 nucleotides read TGTGCCAGCAGCTTGAGTAGCTTGGCCCGCACAGATACGCAGTATTTT.

The CDR3 nucleotides are TGTGCCAGCAGCTCAGGGGGCGGGGGCCTTCCGGATACGCAGTATTTT. It is translated as CASSSGGGGLPDTQYF. The V gene is TRBV7-2, the J gene TRBJ2-3, with a tentative D call TRBD1 (8 bases). Germline V gene data show CDR1 as SGHTA and CDR2 as FQGNSA. CDR3 length: 16 residues. V was pared by 4 bases and J by 6 bases, with 20 bases between.